This is a list of T cell receptor beta chains from one sample in a study of blood T cell repertoires in COVID-19. The table came from immunoSEQ multiplex PCR; TCRdb's copy has only in-frame clones and leaves some out. The sample records roughly 140,000 clones, around 85% being singletons. The sequencing sample was made of peripheral blood. All receptors derive from a man aged 70 or older with acute or convalescent COVID-19. CDR3s include the opening cysteine and the closing phenylalanine or tryptophan. A D gene is named only where the DNA matches it firmly. Clone size, where shown, is once, few, many, or a class for clones that have expanded.

TRBJ2-1	TRBD2	TRBV9	once	15	CASSVGREQYNEQFF	TGTGCCAGCAGCGTAGGGCGGGAGCAGTACAATGAGCAGTTCTTC
TRBJ1-2	.	TRBV19	once	14	CASSFYRENYGYTF	TGTGCCAGTAGTTTTTACAGGGAAAACTATGGCTACACCTTC
TRBJ2-1	.	TRBV5-8	.	12	CASSKTVNEQFF	TGTGCCAGCAGCAAGACTGTCAATGAGCAGTTCTTC
TRBJ2-3	.	TRBV6-1	.	12	CASSDRGEAQYF	TGTGCCAGCAGTGATCGGGGAGAGGCGCAGTATTTT
TRBJ2-3	TRBD1	TRBV6-5	.	14	CASRTGGLIDTQYF	TGTGCCAGCAGAACAGGGGGCTTAATAGATACGCAGTATTTT
TRBJ2-3	TRBD2	TRBV5-1	.	17	CASSWGVAGISADTQYF	TGCGCCAGCAGCTGGGGGGTAGCGGGAATTAGCGCAGATACGCAGTATTTT
TRBJ2-3	TRBD1	TRBV4-1	.	17	CASSPEEGGAGTDTQYF	TGCGCCAGCAGCCCGGAAGAAGGGGGCGCGGGCACAGATACGCAGTATTTT
TRBJ1-2	TRBD1	TRBV28	once	15	CASSNSGTARNGYTF	TGTGCCAGCAGTAACTCTGGGACAGCTAGAAACGGCTACACCTTC
TRBJ1-6	.	TRBV5-4	.	14	CASSLGGGTSPLHF	TGTGCCAGCAGCTTGGGGGGGGGCACTTCACCCCTCCACTTT
TRBJ1-5	TRBD1	TRBV19	.	16	CASSILGQVGGQPQHF	TGTGCCAGTAGTATCCTCGGACAGGTTGGGGGTCAGCCCCAGCATTTT
TRBJ2-1	TRBD2	TRBV6-2/TRBV6-3	.	16	CASSYPLAGGRNEQFF	TGTGCCAGCAGTTACCCACTAGCGGGAGGACGCAATGAGCAGTTCTTC
TRBJ2-3	.	TRBV29-1	few	15	CSVGGSTLGPDTQYF	TGCAGCGTTGGCGGGTCGACTTTGGGCCCGGATACGCAGTATTTT
TRBJ2-7	TRBD2	TRBV2	.	13	CASSGLAPVEQYF	TGTGCCAGCAGTGGACTAGCCCCGGTGGAGCAGTACTTC
TRBJ2-7	TRBD2	TRBV7-6	once	14	CASSLSGGAYEQYF	TGTGCCAGCAGCTTGTCGGGAGGGGCCTACGAGCAGTACTTC
TRBJ1-1	.	TRBV4-3	few	15	CASSQTLTETTEAFF	TGCGCCAGCAGCCAAACCTTAACAGAAACCACTGAAGCTTTCTTT
TRBJ2-1	TRBD2	TRBV7-2	.	16	CASSPGSGLVSPEQFF	TGTGCCAGCAGCCCAGGATCGGGACTAGTTTCCCCTGAGCAGTTCTTC